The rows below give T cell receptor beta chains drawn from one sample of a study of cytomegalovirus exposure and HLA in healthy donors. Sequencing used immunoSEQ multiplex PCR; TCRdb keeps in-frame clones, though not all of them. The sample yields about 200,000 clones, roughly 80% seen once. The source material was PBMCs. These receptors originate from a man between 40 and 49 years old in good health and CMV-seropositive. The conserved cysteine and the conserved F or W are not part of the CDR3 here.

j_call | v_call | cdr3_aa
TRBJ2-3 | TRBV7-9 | ASSLARLADTDTQY
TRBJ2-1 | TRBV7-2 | ASSTGTGASNEQF
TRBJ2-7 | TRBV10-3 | ATRTSGKSYEQY
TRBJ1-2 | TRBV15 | ATSRDRVSLPDLYGYGYT
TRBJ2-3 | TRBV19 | ASSIGDRGKDTQY
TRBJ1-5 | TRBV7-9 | ASSFRDSPQPQH
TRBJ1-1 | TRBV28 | ASSLIHRGPTEAF
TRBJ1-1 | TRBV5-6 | ASSFRNTEAF
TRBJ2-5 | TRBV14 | ASSQEVASWETQY
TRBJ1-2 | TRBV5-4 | ASSSGTVLNYGYT
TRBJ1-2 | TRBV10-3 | AISGTERYGYT
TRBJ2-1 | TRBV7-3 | ASSLLTSGTHEQF
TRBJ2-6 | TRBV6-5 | ASSYTQYSGANVLT
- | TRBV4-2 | ASSQPRTGEFVEQY
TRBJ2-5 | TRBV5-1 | ASSLGAGGPQETQY
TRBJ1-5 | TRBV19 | ASRGPNQPQH
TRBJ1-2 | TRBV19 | ASSLGQSYGYT
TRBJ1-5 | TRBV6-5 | ASSYDTGEQPQH
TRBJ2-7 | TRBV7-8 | ASSPTSGTAYEQY
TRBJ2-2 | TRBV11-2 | ASSPGQGGIGELF